This T cell receptor beta chain was recorded in a study of T cells in localized non-small cell lung cancer. The study, taken as a whole, reports: In uninvolved adjacent lung, T cell clonality reached its highest value, exceeding tumor. Appearing in adjacent lung were a median about 50 of the top 100 tumor clones.

V shed 0 bases, J shed 7 bases, and the junction held 5 bases outside the gene matches. The CDR3 covers 14 residues. Germline V lookup: CDR1 MNHNY, CDR2 SVGAGI (reference sequence). The repertoire was sequenced with immunoSEQ multiplex PCR; TCRdb's copy has only in-frame clones and lacks some. The sample lists 40,000 to 60,000 clones; 85% to 90% were seen once. A word on this clone: Its cognate antigen is unknown.

The V gene is TRBV6-6, the J gene TRBJ1-2; 7 nucleotides match TRBD1. The TCR comes from a female donor with stage II lung adenocarcinoma. Sequences were derived from PBMCs, sampled before any cancer treatment. The CDR3 loop reads CASSYSGQGGGYTF. DNA of the CDR3: TGTGCCAGCAGTTACTCGGGCCAGGGGGGTGGCTACACCTTC.